The TCR beta chain described here comes from a study of T cell changes during pregnancy in multiple sclerosis. Data came from immunoSEQ multiplex PCR; TCRdb stores just in-frame clones and leaves some out. The sample lists fewer than 85,000 clones; roughly 91% were seen once. Germline V gives CDR1 SGHDT, CDR2 YYEEEE. V lost 0 bases and J 2 bases, leaving 11 bases between the germline ends. The length of the CDR3 is 15 residues. The V call is TRBV5-6, the J call TRBJ2-5, with TRBD1 as a possible D gene (5 bases). The receptor comes from a female donor in good health, enrolled as a control in a pregnancy study. Sample: peripheral blood, taken after pregnancy. CDR3 nucleotides: TGTGCCAGCAGCTTGGCCCTCACAGGACAAGAGACCCAGTACTTC. Its translation: CASSLALTGQETQYF.